The clone carrying this T cell receptor beta chain turned up a few times. The antigen is undetermined. V lost 5 bases, J lost 5 bases, and 15 bases lay in between. CDR1 is SGHVS and CDR2 is FQNEAQ in the germline V gene. This CDR3 region has 14 residues. The data are from a study of early T cells in non-severe SARS-CoV-2 infection. Study-wide results and limits: The VDJdb matching leaned toward anti-spike CD8 responses and overlooked private and CD4 specificities.

Attachment of unique molecular identifiers to individual cDNA molecules was performed. TCRdb recomputed calls from the 5' RACE reads with MiXCR, one row per CDR3 protein. The sample lists about 80,000 distinct CDR3 sequences, about 5% occurring once. This chain connects TRBV7-8 to TRBJ1-2, with unresolved D. Sequences were derived from whole blood, sampled at baseline. The clonotype originates from an adult who was a healthcare worker with PCR-confirmed SARS-CoV-2 infection or an uninfected control (not recorded which). The DNA of the CDR3 is TGTGCCAGCAGCCCCGCGCCGGAATCTTATGGCTACACCTTC. This translates into CASSPAPESYGYTF.